One sample yielded the 2 T cell receptor beta chains listed below, sequenced in a study of tumor-infiltrating lymphocytes in primary liver carcinoma (dated by TCRdb to about 2017). The sequencer was an Illumina HiSeq 2500. A constant-region primer and ProtoScript II reverse transcriptase were used to reverse-transcribe TCRbeta-specific cDNA from approximately 450 ng total RNA. Construction of the TCRbeta libraries relied on three nested rounds of multiplex PCR, following a slightly modified ARM-PCR procedure. The first two PCR rounds used multiplex TRBV1-TRBV30 forward primers with a Cbeta reverse primer, each for 10 cycles. TCRdb redid the processing of the public reads, applying fastp at Q25 and MiXCR, and retained in-frame beta chains. Rows are combined by CDR3 protein, so each entry shows the most common genes and DNA. The sample table holds approximately 300,000 distinct CDR3 sequences, of which roughly two thirds were seen once. The ten largest clones take up 9% of the sample.

TRIzol reagent was used to extract blood RNA from unsorted whole blood, while the DNeasy Blood & Tissue kit provided the germline DNA. The specimen was peripheral blood. The source of these receptors is a man in his forties with primary liver carcinoma and hepatitis B virus infection.

The chain joins TRBV11-1 to TRBJ2-7; TRBD2 agrees at 7 bases. The CDR3 is made up of 15 amino acids. Losses at the gene ends were 4 bases for V and 4 bases for J; bases not matched to a gene: 10. Germline V lookup: CDR1 SGHAT, CDR2 FQDESV (reference sequence). The CDR3 nucleotides read TGTGCCAGCAGCTCCTATTTTGGCGGGAGTTACGAGCAGTACTTC. It codes for CASSSYFGGSYEQYF.

As concerns this clonotype: A much larger clone differs by one base, so this may be a read error. This rearrangement joins TRBV4-3 to TRBJ2-5; D tentatively fits TRBD1 or TRBD2 (5 bases each). The CDR3 loop spans 15 amino acids. Per germline, CDR1 LGHNA and CDR2 YSLEER. CDR3 region: CTSIPPGRALETQYF. CDR3 DNA sequence: TGCACCAGCATCCCACCGGGACGTGCATTAGAGACCCAGTACTTC.